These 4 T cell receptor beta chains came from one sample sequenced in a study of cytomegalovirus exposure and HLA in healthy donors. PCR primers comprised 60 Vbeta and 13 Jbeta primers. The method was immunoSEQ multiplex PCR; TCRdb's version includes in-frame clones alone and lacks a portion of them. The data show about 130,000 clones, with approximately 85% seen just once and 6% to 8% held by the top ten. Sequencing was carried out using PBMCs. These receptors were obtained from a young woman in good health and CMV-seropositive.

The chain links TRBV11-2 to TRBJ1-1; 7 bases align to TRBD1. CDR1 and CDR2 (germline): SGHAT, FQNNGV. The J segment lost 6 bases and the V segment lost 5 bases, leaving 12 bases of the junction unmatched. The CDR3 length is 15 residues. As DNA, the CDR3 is TGTGCCAGCAGCCCTTTAGGAGGGGGCCTGGCTGAAGCTTTCTTT. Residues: CASSPLGGGLAEAFF.

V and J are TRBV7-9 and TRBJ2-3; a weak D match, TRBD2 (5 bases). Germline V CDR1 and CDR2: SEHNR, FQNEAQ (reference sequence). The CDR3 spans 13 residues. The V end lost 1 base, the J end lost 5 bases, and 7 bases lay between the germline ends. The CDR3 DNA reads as TGTGCCAGCAGCTTAGGTAGCGAAGATACGCAGTATTTT. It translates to CASSLGSEDTQYF.

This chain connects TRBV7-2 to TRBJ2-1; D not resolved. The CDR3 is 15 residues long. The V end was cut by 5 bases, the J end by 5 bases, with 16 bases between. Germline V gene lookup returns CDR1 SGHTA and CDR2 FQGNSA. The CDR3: CASSPKRLPDNEQFF. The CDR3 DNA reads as TGTGCCAGCAGCCCCAAGCGACTTCCAGACAATGAGCAGTTCTTC.

Here the CDR3 reads CATSRDLGRGKFF. Here the CDR3 DNA reads TGTGCCACCAGCAGAGATCTGGGCAGGGGAAAGTTCTTC. The chain is built from TRBV15 and TRBJ2-1; TRBD1 might be the D (6 bases). Between the trimmed V and J ends, which lost 0 bases and 14 bases, there was a span of 14 bases. The CDR3 totals 13 residues. Germline CDR1 LNHNV, CDR2 YYDKDF (reference sequence).